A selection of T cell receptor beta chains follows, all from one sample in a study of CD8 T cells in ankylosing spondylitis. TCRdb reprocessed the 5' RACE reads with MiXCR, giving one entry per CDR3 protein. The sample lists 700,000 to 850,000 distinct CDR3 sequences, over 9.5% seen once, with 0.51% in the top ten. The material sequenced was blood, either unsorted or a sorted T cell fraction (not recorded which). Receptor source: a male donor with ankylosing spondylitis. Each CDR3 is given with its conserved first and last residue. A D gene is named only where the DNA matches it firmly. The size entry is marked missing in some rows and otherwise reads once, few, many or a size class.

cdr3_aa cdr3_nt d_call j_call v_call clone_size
CAISDRAHNEKLFF TGTGCCATCAGTGACAGGGCCCATAATGAAAAACTGTTTTTT NA TRBJ1-4 TRBV10-3 few
CASTNDRNTEAFF TGTGCCAGCACCAACGATCGTAACACTGAAGCTTTCTTT NA TRBJ1-1 TRBV6-1 few
CSARDRRMDSPLHF TGCAGTGCTAGAGATAGGCGGATGGATTCACCCCTCCACTTT NA TRBJ1-6 TRBV20-1 NA
CASNRGGTEAFF TGCGCCAGCAATAGGGGAGGCACTGAAGCTTTCTTT NA TRBJ1-1 TRBV10-2 NA
CASSYFRGPGETQYF TGTGCCAGCAGTTACTTCAGGGGGCCAGGGGAGACCCAGTACTTC TRBD1 TRBJ2-5 TRBV6-5 few
CASSVGAQASGNTIYF TGCGCCAGCAGCGTAGGAGCACAGGCCTCTGGAAACACCATATATTTT NA TRBJ1-3 TRBV5-1 few
CASSVGGGNSYEQYF TGTGCCAGCAGCGTAGGAGGCGGAAACTCCTACGAGCAGTACTTC NA TRBJ2-7 TRBV9 NA
CASSPTGAHEQYF TGTGCCAGCAGTCCCACAGGGGCCCACGAGCAGTACTTC TRBD1 TRBJ2-7 TRBV12-3/TRBV12-4 few
CASSSAGDYNEQFF TGTGCCAGCAGTTCGGCGGGAGACTACAATGAGCAGTTCTTC TRBD2 TRBJ2-1 TRBV6-2/TRBV6-3 few
CASSYSFAGGRDTQYF TGTGCCAGCAGTTACTCGTTCGCGGGAGGGCGAGATACGCAGTATTTT TRBD2 TRBJ2-3 TRBV6-2/TRBV6-3 many
CASSRMGPTNEKLFF TGTGCCAGTAGTCGGATGGGACCGACGAATGAAAAACTGTTTTTT NA TRBJ1-4 TRBV19 few
CSARPPRETQYF TGCAGTGCTAGACCGCCCCGAGAGACCCAGTACTTC NA TRBJ2-5 TRBV20-1 many
CASSQLLDTDTQYF TGTGCCAGCAGCCAGCTCTTGGACACAGATACGCAGTATTTT NA TRBJ2-3 TRBV4-2 few
CSARDGSASGNPYNEQFF TGCAGTGCTAGAGATGGCAGTGCTAGCGGGAACCCCTACAATGAGCAGTTCTTC TRBD2 TRBJ2-1 TRBV20-1 NA
CSVGDRHEQFF TGCAGCGTTGGGGATCGACATGAGCAGTTCTTC NA TRBJ2-1 TRBV29-1 few
CASREEVSYNEQFF TGTGCCAGCAGGGAAGAGGTCTCCTACAATGAGCAGTTCTTC NA TRBJ2-1 TRBV2 many
CASSRMGGTDTQYF TGTGCCAGCAGCCGAATGGGGGGCACAGATACGCAGTATTTT NA TRBJ2-3 TRBV7-6 many
CSAATSGHTDTQYF TGCAGTGCTGCGACTAGCGGTCACACAGATACGCAGTATTTT TRBD2 TRBJ2-3 TRBV20-1 few
CASSPTRTSGISYNEQFF TGTGCCAGCAGCCCCACTCGGACTAGCGGGATCTCCTACAATGAGCAGTTCTTC TRBD2 TRBJ2-1 TRBV6-1 few
CSARGGLASADTQYF TGCAGTGCTAGAGGAGGACTAGCCTCCGCAGATACGCAGTATTTT TRBD2 TRBJ2-3 TRBV20-1 few
CASGGGFSGNTIYF TGTGCCAGCGGGGGGGGGTTCTCTGGAAACACCATATATTTT NA TRBJ1-3 TRBV4-2 few
CASSPSLADNNEQFF TGTGCCAGCTCACCAAGCCTAGCGGATAACAATGAGCAGTTCTTC TRBD2 TRBJ2-1 TRBV18 few